This T cell receptor (beta chain) stems from a study of Ad26.COV2.S vaccination and SARS-CoV-2 variants. Study overall: Ad26.COV2.S given intramuscularly, once or twice 56 days apart. The study's findings and limits: The TCR breadth and depth analyses may have understated or missed part of the total T cell responses.

The V and J ends lost 6 bases and 7 bases respectively, with 16 bases between them. The CDR3 consists of 15 residues. Germline V CDR1 and CDR2: LNHDA, SQIVND (reference sequence). This clone was recorded a few times. What it binds is not known. TCRdb keeps only in-frame clones here, not all; method: immunoSEQ multiplex PCR. The sample consists of about 350,000 clones, 80% to 90% of them appearing once. Treatment here: some 20 received Ad26.COV2.S at low or high dose, single or two shots; roughly five received placebo; per-sample allocation not given. It was on day 63 after the first vaccine or placebo injection that samples were taken. The shot given was an Ad26 vector that makes Wuhan-strain SARS-CoV-2 spike.

This TCR derives from a person aged 18-65 years who received the Ad26.COV2.S COVID-19 vaccine or a placebo. The specimen was peripheral blood, collected in a trial of Ad26.COV2.S vaccine versus placebo. The chain joins TRBV19 to TRBJ1-6, with no clear D. The CDR3 DNA is TGTGCCAGTAGCGCAGTAGGGATCGGGAATTCACCCCTCCACTTT. Translating gives CASSAVGIGNSPLHF.